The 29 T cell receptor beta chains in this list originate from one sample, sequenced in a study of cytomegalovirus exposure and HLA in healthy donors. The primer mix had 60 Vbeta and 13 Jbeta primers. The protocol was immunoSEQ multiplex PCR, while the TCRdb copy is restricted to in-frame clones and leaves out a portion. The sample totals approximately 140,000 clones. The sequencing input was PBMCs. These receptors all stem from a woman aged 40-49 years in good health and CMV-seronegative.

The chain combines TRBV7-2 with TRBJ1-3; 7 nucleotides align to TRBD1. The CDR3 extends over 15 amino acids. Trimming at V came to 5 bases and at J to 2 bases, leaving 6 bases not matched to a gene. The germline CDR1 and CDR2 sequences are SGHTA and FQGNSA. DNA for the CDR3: TGTGCCAGCAGCCCCCCCGGGACAGCTGGAAACACCATATATTTT. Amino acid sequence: CASSPPGTAGNTIYF. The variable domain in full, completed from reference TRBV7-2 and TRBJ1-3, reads GAGVSQSPSNKVTEKGKDVELRCDPISGHTALYWYRQSLGQGLEFLIYFQGNSAPDKSGLPSDRFSAERTGGSVSTLTIQRTQQEDSAVYLCASSPPGTAGNTIYFGEGSWLTVV.

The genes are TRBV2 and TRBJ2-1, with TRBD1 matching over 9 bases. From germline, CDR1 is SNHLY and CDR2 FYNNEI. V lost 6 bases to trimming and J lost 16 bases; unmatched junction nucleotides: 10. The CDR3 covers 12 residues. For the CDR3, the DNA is TGTGCCAGCAGGCTCCTGGACAGGGGCGGTTTCTTC. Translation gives CASRLLDRGGFF.

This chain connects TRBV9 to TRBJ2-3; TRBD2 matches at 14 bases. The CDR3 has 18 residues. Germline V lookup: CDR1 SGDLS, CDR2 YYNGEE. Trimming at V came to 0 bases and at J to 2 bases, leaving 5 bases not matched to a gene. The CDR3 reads CASSVGRTSGGNTDTQYF. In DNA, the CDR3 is TGTGCCAGCAGCGTAGGTAGGACTAGCGGGGGGAACACAGATACGCAGTATTTT. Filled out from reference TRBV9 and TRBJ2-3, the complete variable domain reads DSGVTQTPKHLITATGQRVTLRCSPRSGDLSVYWYQQSLDQGLQFLIQYYNGEERAKGNILERFSAQQFPDLHSELNLSSLELGDSALYFCASSVGRTSGGNTDTQYFGPGTRLTVL.

This CDR3 reads CASSPGQGKKTQYF. In nucleotides, the CDR3 is TGTGCCAGCTCACCTGGACAGGGGAAAAAGACCCAGTACTTC. The V gene is TRBV18, the J gene TRBJ2-5; 9 bases match TRBD1. Germline CDR1 and CDR2: KGHSH and LQKENI. V gave up 3 bases and J gave up 6 bases; unmatched junction bases: 5. The CDR3 length is 14 residues.

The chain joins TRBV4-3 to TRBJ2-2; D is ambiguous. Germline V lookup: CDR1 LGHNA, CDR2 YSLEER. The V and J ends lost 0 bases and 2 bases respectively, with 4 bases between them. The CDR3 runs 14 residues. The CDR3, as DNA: TGCGCCAGCAGCCAAGATGGCAACACCGGGGAGCTGTTTTTT. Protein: CASSQDGNTGELFF.

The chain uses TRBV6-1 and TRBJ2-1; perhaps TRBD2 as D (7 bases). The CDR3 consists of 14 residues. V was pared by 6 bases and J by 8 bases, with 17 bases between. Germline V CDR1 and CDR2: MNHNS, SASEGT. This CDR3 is CASSVPAGAYEQFF. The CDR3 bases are TGTGCCAGCAGCGTCCCCGCGGGGGCATATGAGCAGTTCTTC.

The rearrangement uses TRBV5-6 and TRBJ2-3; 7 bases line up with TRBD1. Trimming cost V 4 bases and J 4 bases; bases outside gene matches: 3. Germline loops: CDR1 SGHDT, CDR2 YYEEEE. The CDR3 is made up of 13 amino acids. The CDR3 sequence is CASSTGTADTQYF. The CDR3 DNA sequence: TGTGCCAGCAGCACCGGGACAGCAGATACGCAGTATTTT.

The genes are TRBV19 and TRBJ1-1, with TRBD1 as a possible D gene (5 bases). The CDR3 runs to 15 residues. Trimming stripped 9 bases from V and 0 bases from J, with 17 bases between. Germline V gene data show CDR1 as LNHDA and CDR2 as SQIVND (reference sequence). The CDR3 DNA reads TGTGCCAGCCGCTCCCGGCGGGGCTTGAACACTGAAGCTTTCTTT. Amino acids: CASRSRRGLNTEAFF.

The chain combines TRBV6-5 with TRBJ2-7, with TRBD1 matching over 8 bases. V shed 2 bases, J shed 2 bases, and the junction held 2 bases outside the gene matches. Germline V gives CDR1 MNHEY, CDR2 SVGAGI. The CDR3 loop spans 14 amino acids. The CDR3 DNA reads TGTGCCAGCAGTTACCACAGGGGGGCCTACGAGCAGTACGTC. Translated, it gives CASSYHRGAYEQYV.

The CDR3 spells CASSSGGSYEQYF. DNA for the CDR3: TGTGCCAGCAGTTCTGGCGGTAGCTACGAGCAGTACTTC. The chain joins TRBV6-5 to TRBJ2-7; D call uncertain. The V gene lost 4 bases and the J gene lost 3 bases, with 10 bases spanning the gap. The germline gives CDR1 MNHEY, CDR2 SVGAGI. CDR3 length: 13 residues.

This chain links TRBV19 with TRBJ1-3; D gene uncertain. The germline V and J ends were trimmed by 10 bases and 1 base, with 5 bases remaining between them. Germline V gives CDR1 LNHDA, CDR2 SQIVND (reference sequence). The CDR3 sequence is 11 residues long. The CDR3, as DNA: TGTGCCACTAAATCTGGAAACACCATATATTTT. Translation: CATKSGNTIYF.

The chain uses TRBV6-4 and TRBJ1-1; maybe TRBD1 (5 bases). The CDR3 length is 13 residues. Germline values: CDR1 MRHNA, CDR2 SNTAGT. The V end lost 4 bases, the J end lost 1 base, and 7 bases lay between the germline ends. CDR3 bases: TGTGCCAGCAGTGTAAGGGGGAACACTGAAGCTTTCTTT. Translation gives CASSVRGNTEAFF.

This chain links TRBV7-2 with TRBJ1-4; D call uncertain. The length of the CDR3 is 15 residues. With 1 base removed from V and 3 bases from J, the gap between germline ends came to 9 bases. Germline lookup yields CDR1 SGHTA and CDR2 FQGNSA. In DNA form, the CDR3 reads TGTGCCAGCAGCTTAGACCGGTGGTCTAATGAAAAACTGTTTTTT. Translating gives CASSLDRWSNEKLFF.

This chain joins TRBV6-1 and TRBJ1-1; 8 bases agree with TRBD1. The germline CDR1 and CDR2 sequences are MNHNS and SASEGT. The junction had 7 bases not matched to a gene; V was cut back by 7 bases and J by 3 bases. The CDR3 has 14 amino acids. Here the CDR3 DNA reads TGTGCCAGCACCTTACAGGGGGTGGACACTGAAGCTTTCTTT. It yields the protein CASTLQGVDTEAFF.

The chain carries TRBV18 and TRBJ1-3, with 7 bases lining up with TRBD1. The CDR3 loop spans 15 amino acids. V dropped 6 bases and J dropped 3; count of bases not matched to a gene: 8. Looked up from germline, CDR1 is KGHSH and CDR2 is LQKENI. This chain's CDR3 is CASSQQGGVGNTIYF. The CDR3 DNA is TGTGCCAGCTCTCAGCAGGGGGGAGTTGGAAACACCATATATTTT.

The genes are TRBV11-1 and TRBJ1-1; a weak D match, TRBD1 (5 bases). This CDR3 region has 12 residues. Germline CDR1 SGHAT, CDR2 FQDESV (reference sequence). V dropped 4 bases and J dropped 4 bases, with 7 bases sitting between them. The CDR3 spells CASSSGLTEAFF. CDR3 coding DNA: TGTGCCAGCAGCTCGGGACTCACTGAAGCTTTCTTT.

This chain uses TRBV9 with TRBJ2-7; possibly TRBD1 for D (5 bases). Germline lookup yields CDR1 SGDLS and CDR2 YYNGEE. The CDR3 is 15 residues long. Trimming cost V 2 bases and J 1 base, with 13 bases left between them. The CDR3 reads CASSVGQMLSYEQYF. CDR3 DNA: TGTGCCAGCAGCGTCGGACAAATGTTATCCTACGAGCAGTACTTC.

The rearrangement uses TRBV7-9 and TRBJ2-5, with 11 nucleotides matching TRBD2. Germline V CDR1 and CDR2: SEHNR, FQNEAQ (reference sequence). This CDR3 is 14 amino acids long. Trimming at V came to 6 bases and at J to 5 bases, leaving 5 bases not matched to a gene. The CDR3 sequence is CASSRASGGETQYF. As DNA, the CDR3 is TGTGCCAGCAGTCGAGCTAGCGGGGGGGAGACCCAGTACTTC.

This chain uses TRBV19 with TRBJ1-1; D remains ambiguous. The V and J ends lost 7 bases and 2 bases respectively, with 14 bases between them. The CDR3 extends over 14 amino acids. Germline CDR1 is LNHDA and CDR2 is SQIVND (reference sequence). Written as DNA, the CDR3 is TGTGCCAGTACCACGATGGGAGGAAACACTGAAGCTTTCTTT. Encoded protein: CASTTMGGNTEAFF.

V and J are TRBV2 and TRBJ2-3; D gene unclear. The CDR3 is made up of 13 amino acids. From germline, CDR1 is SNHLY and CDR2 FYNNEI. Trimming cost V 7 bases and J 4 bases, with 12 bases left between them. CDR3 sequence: CASNVIQADTQYF. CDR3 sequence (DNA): TGTGCCAGCAACGTAATTCAGGCAGATACGCAGTATTTT.

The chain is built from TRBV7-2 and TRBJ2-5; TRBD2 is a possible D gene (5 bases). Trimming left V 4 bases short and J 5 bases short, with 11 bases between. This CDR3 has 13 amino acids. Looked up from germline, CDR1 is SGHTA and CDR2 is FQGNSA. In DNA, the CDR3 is TGTGCCAGCAGCTCGGACTCCCTTGAGACCCAGTACTTC. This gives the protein CASSSDSLETQYF. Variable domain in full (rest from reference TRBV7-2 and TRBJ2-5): GAGVSQSPSNKVTEKGKDVELRCDPISGHTALYWYRQSLGQGLEFLIYFQGNSAPDKSGLPSDRFSAERTGGSVSTLTIQRTQQEDSAVYLCASSSDSLETQYFGPGTRLLVL.

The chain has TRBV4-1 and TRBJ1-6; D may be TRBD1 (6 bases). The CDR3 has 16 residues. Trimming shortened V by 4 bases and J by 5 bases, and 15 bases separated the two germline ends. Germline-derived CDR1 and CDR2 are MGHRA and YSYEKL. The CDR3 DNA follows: TGCGCCAGCAGCCCCAGGGGCCGAGGAAATAATTCACCCCTCCACTTT. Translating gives CASSPRGRGNNSPLHF.

In nucleotides, the CDR3 is TGTGCCAGCAGCTGGAACAGGGTTTCCTACAATGAGCAGTTCTTC. Its protein product is CASSWNRVSYNEQFF. The chain combines TRBV7-9 with TRBJ2-1, with D possibly TRBD1 on 6 matching bases. The CDR3 has 15 residues. V lost 4 bases, J lost 1 base, and 11 bases lay in between. CDR1 and CDR2 (germline): SEHNR, FQNEAQ (reference sequence).

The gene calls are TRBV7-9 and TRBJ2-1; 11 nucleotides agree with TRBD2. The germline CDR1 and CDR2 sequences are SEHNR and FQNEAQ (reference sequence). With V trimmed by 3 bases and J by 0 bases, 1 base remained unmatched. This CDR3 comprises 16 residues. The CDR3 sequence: CASSFSGGGSYNEQFF. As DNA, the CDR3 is TGTGCCAGCAGCTTTAGCGGGGGGGGCTCCTACAATGAGCAGTTCTTC.

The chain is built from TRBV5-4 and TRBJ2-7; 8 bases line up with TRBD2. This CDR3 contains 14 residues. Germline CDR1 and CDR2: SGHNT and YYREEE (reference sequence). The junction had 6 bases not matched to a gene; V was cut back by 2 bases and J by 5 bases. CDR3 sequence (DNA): TGTGCCAGCAGCTTATCCGGGGGGGCCAACGAGCAGTACTTC. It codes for CASSLSGGANEQYF.

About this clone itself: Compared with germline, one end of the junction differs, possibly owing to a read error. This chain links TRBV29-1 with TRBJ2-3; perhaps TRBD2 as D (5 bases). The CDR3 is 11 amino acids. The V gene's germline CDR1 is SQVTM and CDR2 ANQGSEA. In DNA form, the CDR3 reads TGTGGCGTCGTAGAGGGAGATACGCAGTATTTT. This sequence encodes CGVVEGDTQYF.

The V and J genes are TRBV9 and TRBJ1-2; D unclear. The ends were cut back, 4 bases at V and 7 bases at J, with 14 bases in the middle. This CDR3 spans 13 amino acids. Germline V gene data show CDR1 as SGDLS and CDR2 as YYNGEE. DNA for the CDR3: TGTGCCAGCAGCTTCCAGGAGGCGACTGGCTACACCTTC. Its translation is CASSFQEATGYTF.

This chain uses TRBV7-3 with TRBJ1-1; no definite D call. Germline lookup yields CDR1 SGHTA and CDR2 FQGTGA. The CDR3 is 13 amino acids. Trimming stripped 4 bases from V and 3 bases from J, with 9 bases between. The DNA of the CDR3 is TGTGCCAGCAGCTCGTACAGAGACACTGAAGCTTTCTTT. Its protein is CASSSYRDTEAFF.

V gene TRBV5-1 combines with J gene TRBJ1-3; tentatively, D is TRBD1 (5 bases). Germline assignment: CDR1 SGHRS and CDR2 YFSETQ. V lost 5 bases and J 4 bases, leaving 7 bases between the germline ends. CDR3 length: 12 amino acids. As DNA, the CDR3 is TGCGCCAGCAGTCAGGGAGGAAACACCATATATTTT. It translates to CASSQGGNTIYF. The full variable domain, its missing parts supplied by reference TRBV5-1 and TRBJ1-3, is KAGVTQTPRYLIKTRGQQVTLSCSPISGHRSVSWYQQTPGQGLQFLFEYFSETQRNKGNFPGRFSGRQFSNSRSEMNVSTLELGDSALYLCASSQGGNTIYFGEGSWLTVV.